By frequency, the clone carrying this T cell receptor (beta chain) is medium-sized. Its antigen is undetermined. The read halts 3 residues ahead of the CDR3 end, with the missing end drawn from the germline J gene. This entry belongs to a study of T cells in women clearing cervical HPV infection. immunoSEQ multiplex PCR used an average of 1200 ng genomic DNA. Profiling relied on immunoSEQ multiplex PCR, and the TCRdb table lists in-frame clones only, not all of them. The table lists about 30,000 clones, with approximately 3% in the top ten. Looked up from germline, CDR1 is SGHDN and CDR2 is FVKESK. The CDR3 spans 17 residues. The V end was cut by 5 bases, the J end by 1 base, with 17 bases between. Broader study findings: TRBV6-7 relative abundance averaged approximately 0.11% in cases and under 0.2% in controls. Combining TCR richness with V gene abundances gave approximately 0.84 AUC.

The sequenced material came from blood buffy coat. The chain is built from TRBV14 and TRBJ2-2; the D gene is possibly TRBD1 (6 bases). This receptor was identified in a woman between 18 and 70 years old with a cervical HPV16 infection that either progressed to CIN3+ or cleared (not recorded which). Partial CDR3 DNA: TGTGCCAGCAGCGATAATCAGGGGTTTAGGAACACCGGGGAG. The encoded protein is CASSDNQGFRNTGE. The CDR3 reads in full as CASSDNQGFRNTGELFF.